The 7 T cell receptor beta chains reported below all come from one sample, sequenced in a study of cytomegalovirus exposure and HLA in healthy donors. In the PCR, 60 Vbeta and 13 Jbeta primers were used. TCRdb keeps only in-frame clones here, not all; method: immunoSEQ multiplex PCR. The table has approximately 180,000 clones, roughly 73% seen once. Sample: PBMCs. These receptors all come from a woman between 25 and 40 years old in good health and CMV-seronegative.

The chain has TRBV7-8 and TRBJ1-3; no firm D call. V shed 5 bases and J shed 0 bases, with 11 bases lying between them. Per the germline V gene, CDR1 is SGHVS and CDR2 is FQNEAQ. The CDR3 totals 15 residues. In DNA form, the CDR3 reads TGTGCCAGCAGCCTAGGGTCGAGCTCTGGAAACACCATATATTTT. This sequence encodes CASSLGSSSGNTIYF. The variable domain in full, with the rest retrieved from reference TRBV7-8 and TRBJ1-3, is GAGVSQSPRYKVAKRGQDVALRCDPISGHVSLFWYQQALGQGPEFLTYFQNEAQLDKSGLPSDRFFAERPEGSVSTLKIQRTQQEDSAVYLCASSLGSSSGNTIYFGEGSWLTVV.

In DNA, the CDR3 is TGTGCCAGCAGCCTACTTACAGGGGTGGCAGGTACAGATACGCAGTATTTT. Translation gives CASSLLTGVAGTDTQYF. The V and J genes are TRBV13 and TRBJ2-3, with 7 nucleotides matching TRBD1. CDR1 PRHDT and CDR2 FYEKMQ come from the germline V gene (reference sequence). The CDR3 extends over 17 amino acids. The V gene end was trimmed by 5 bases and the J gene end by 3 bases; junction bases not matched to a gene: 14.

This chain connects TRBV10-2 to TRBJ1-2; D is perhaps TRBD1 (5 bases). With 6 bases removed from V and 1 base from J, the gap between germline ends came to 9 bases. Germline V lookup: CDR1 WSHSY, CDR2 SAAADI. CDR3 size: 13 residues. Here the CDR3 DNA reads TGCGCCAGCAGGGATCAGGGTAACTATGGCTACACCTTC. Its translation is CASRDQGNYGYTF.

The chain has TRBV7-9 and TRBJ1-2, with D hard to call. The germline V gene encodes CDR1 SEHNR and CDR2 FQNEAQ (reference sequence). CDR3 size: 14 residues. Trimming stripped 5 bases from V and 8 bases from J, with 18 bases between. CDR3 DNA sequence: TGTGCCAGCAGCCTCCGGGAGACGTCGGGAGGCTACACCTTC. This gives the protein CASSLRETSGGYTF.

The chain has TRBV9 and TRBJ2-2; 10 bases line up with TRBD2. CDR1 SGDLS and CDR2 YYNGEE come from the germline V gene. The V gene end was trimmed by 4 bases and the J gene end by 5 bases; junction bases not matched to a gene: 11. The CDR3 has 17 residues. The DNA for the CDR3 is TGTGCCAGCAGCACTGATGCTAGCGGGAGATGGACCGGGGAGCTGTTTTTT. This sequence encodes CASSTDASGRWTGELFF.

This clone showed up just a few times. The chain recombines TRBV7-9 with TRBJ2-7, with 13 positions matching TRBD2. Germline lookup yields CDR1 SEHNR and CDR2 FQNEAQ (reference sequence). The CDR3 consists of 17 residues. The trim removed 4 bases at V and 2 bases at J, leaving 8 bases unmatched. The CDR3 DNA reads as TGTGCCAGCAGCTCGACAATACTAGCGGGAGGGCCCTACGAGCAGTACTTC. Residues: CASSSTILAGGPYEQYF.

The CDR3 sequence: CASRKISGPYNEQFF. For the CDR3, the DNA is TGTGCCAGCAGAAAAATTAGCGGACCTTACAATGAGCAGTTCTTC. V gene TRBV28 combines with J gene TRBJ2-1; D perhaps matches TRBD2 (6 bases). Germline V CDR1 and CDR2: MDHEN, SYDVKM. Trimming removed 6 bases from V and 4 bases from J, with 16 bases in between. CDR3 size: 15 residues.